These 23 T cell receptor beta chains were sequenced from one sample in a study of post-analysis software for immune sequencing data. No antigen has been assigned to these receptors. cDNA libraries for TCR beta contained unique molecular identifiers. TCRdb itself ran the PCR reads through MiXCR, one entry per CDR3 protein. The data contain about half a million distinct CDR3 sequences, approximately 31% of them seen just once; the ten biggest clones take up around 6.1%. Study results and limitations: In patients, TRBV5-6, TRBV5-1 and TRBV20-1 belonged to five TRBV segments found more frequently than in controls.

The specimen sequenced was blood. Receptors originate from a girl younger than 18 with multiple sclerosis.

This clonotype was observed at least ten times. The chain is built from TRBV7-2 and TRBJ2-6, with D maybe TRBD2 (6 bases). The germline CDR1 and CDR2 sequences are SGHTA and FQGNSA. The CDR3 runs 15 residues. The V end lost 8 bases, the J end lost 2 bases, and 13 bases lay between the germline ends. As DNA, the CDR3 is TGTGCCAGCCTATGGAGGGGAACTGGGGCCAACGTCCTGACTTTC. Translation gives CASLWRGTGANVLTF.

The V gene is TRBV2, the J gene TRBJ2-7, with D possibly being TRBD1 (6 bases). Per the germline V gene, CDR1 is SNHLY and CDR2 is FYNNEI. V was clipped by 7 bases and J by 6 bases, with 16 bases between them. The CDR3 totals 13 residues. The CDR3 coding sequence is TGTGCCAGCACTTGGGAACAACAGGGCGAGCAGTACTTC. Protein sequence: CASTWEQQGEQYF.

Concerning this clonotype itself: One end of the junction does not line up with germline, which may come from a read error. V gene TRBV11-2 combines with J gene TRBJ2-1; TRBD2 agrees at 11 bases. This CDR3 is built from 18 residues. In germline, CDR1 is SGHAT, CDR2 FQNNGV. Here the CDR3 reads CANSLGVAGGPVVYEQFF. The CDR3 DNA sequence: TGTGCCAACAGCTTAGGGGTAGCGGGGGGGCCAGTGGTCTATGAGCAGTTCTTC.

A few counts support this clonotype. The V gene is TRBV20-1, the J gene TRBJ2-7; 12 positions match TRBD1. CDR3 length: 14 residues. The germline gives CDR1 DFQATT, CDR2 SNEGSKA (reference sequence). This CDR3 is CGGQGAMVSHEQYF. CDR3 in DNA: TGCGGGGGACAGGGGGCGATGGTCAGCCACGAGCAGTACTTC.

The sample holds one count of this clonotype. With a much larger clone just one base away, this may be a read error. The rearrangement joins TRBV5-1 to TRBJ2-5; 7 nucleotides match TRBD2. The CDR3 loop spans 17 amino acids. Germline V gene lookup returns CDR1 SGHRS and CDR2 YFSETQ. V was clipped by 4 bases and J by 4 bases; unmatched bases: 16. The CDR3 is CASSQGLMGLGRETQYF. As DNA, the CDR3 is TGCGCCAGCAGCCAGGGACTAATGGGGCTGGGCCGAGAGACCCAGTACTTC.

The rearrangement links TRBV5-1 to TRBJ1-2; 11 bases are shared with TRBD1. After removal of 3 bases from V and 6 bases from J, the junction contained 4 bases not matched to a gene. CDR3 length: 14 residues. CDR1 and CDR2 (germline): SGHRS, YFSETQ. DNA for the CDR3: TGCGCCAGCAGCTCACGGACAGGGGGCGATGGCTACACCTTC. It yields the protein CASSSRTGGDGYTF.

The V call is TRBV4-1, the J call TRBJ2-7; 9 nucleotides align to TRBD1. V shed 6 bases and J 5 bases; nucleotides not matched to a gene: 8. The CDR3 consists of 14 residues. Germline assignment: CDR1 MGHRA and CDR2 YSYEKL. This chain's CDR3 is CASRHPGQGHEQYF. As DNA, the CDR3 is TGCGCCAGCAGACATCCGGGACAGGGACACGAGCAGTACTTC.

The genes are TRBV20-1 and TRBJ2-3; the D gene is possibly TRBD2 (6 bases). The CDR3 sequence is 15 residues long. Trimming took off 0 bases at V and 1 base at J, with 11 bases between the two ends. Per germline, CDR1 DFQATT and CDR2 SNEGSKA (reference sequence). The CDR3 nucleotides read TGCAGTGCTAGAGATGCGGGGATCGGCACAGATACGCAGTATTTT. It specifies CSARDAGIGTDTQYF.

This clonotype was seen only once. This rearrangement joins TRBV15 to TRBJ2-7; 9 bases are shared with TRBD1. V was clipped by 6 bases and J by 5 bases; unmatched bases: 11. Germline CDR1 is LNHNV and CDR2 is YYDKDF (reference sequence). This CDR3 region has 15 residues. The CDR3 sequence is CATRSLRDRDHEQYF. In DNA, the CDR3 is TGTGCCACCAGATCTCTCCGGGACAGGGACCACGAGCAGTACTTC.

This clonotype was seen only a few times. The rearrangement uses TRBV5-1 and TRBJ2-5; D perhaps matches TRBD1 (6 bases). Germline V gives CDR1 SGHRS, CDR2 YFSETQ. This CDR3 comprises 15 residues. V lost 1 base and J 4 bases, leaving 14 bases between the germline ends. The CDR3 DNA reads as TGCGCCAGCAGCTTGAGAAAGGGGGACGGAGAGACCCAGTACTTC. Amino acid sequence: CASSLRKGDGETQYF.

The chain is built from TRBV6-1 and TRBJ1-1; D gene ambiguous. The CDR3 has 13 amino acids. Germline-derived CDR1 and CDR2 are MNHNS and SASEGT. Trimming removed 6 bases from V and 1 base from J, with 9 bases in between. Written as DNA, the CDR3 is TGTGCCAGCAGGGTTGTGGGGAACACTGAAGCTTTCTTT. This encodes CASRVVGNTEAFF.

This clonotype was counted between two and nine times. The V call is TRBV20-1, the J call TRBJ2-7, with 8 nucleotides matching TRBD2. V shed 0 bases, J shed 3 bases, and the junction held 4 bases outside the gene matches. Germline V CDR1 and CDR2: DFQATT, SNEGSKA (reference sequence). The CDR3 covers 14 residues. The CDR3 DNA is TGCAGTGCTAGAGAGAGCGGGGGTGTCTACGAGCAGTACTTC. It encodes CSARESGGVYEQYF.

The rearrangement links TRBV12-3 or TRBV12-4 to TRBJ1-1, with 7 bases identical to TRBD1. The CDR3 sequence is 14 residues long. The J segment lost 5 bases and the V segment lost 2 bases, leaving 5 bases of the junction unmatched. Written as DNA, the CDR3 is TGTGCCAGCAGTTTATGGGACAGCGGAACTGAAGCTTTCTTT. Translation gives CASSLWDSGTEAFF.

The chain carries TRBV6-4 and TRBJ2-3, with unresolved D. The V and J ends lost 3 bases and 1 base respectively, with 5 bases between them. Germline-derived CDR1 and CDR2 are MRHNA and SNTAGT. This CDR3 region has 13 residues. CDR3 nucleotide sequence: TGTGCCAGCAGTGAGATAGGCACAGATACGCAGTATTTT. Its translation: CASSEIGTDTQYF.

This clonotype was counted a few times. The chain is built from TRBV3-1 and TRBJ2-3; D is perhaps TRBD2 (6 bases). The germline CDR1 and CDR2 sequences are LGHDT and YNNKEL (reference sequence). This CDR3 comprises 16 residues. The V end lost 4 bases, the J end lost 2 bases, and 16 bases lay between the germline ends. CDR3 sequence (DNA): TGTGCCAGCAGCCTTTTTGGGGACTTTCCCACAGATACGCAGTATTTT. It yields the protein CASSLFGDFPTDTQYF.

The chain links TRBV20-1 to TRBJ1-1, with D unresolved. V was clipped by 1 base and J by 2 bases, with 5 bases between them. Per germline, CDR1 DFQATT and CDR2 SNEGSKA (reference sequence). The CDR3 is 12 residues long. CDR3 in DNA: TGCAGTGCTAGAGTTACTAACACTGAAGCTTTCTTT. It codes for CSARVTNTEAFF.

The sample holds many counts of this clonotype. The V and J genes are TRBV29-1 and TRBJ2-6, with no clear D. CDR3 length: 15 amino acids. Germline CDR1 is SQVTM and CDR2 is ANQGSEA. Between the trimmed V and J ends, which lost 2 bases and 1 base, there was a span of 9 bases. CDR3 DNA sequence: TGCAGCGTTGAATCATACCAGTCTGGGGCCAACGTCCTGACTTTC. Translating it yields CSVESYQSGANVLTF. The complete variable domain, with remaining parts taken from reference TRBV29-1 and TRBJ2-6, reads SAVISQKPSRDICQRGTSLTIQCQVDSQVTMMFWYRQQPGQSLTLIATANQGSEATYESGFVIDKFPISRPNLTFSTLTVSNMSPEDSSIYLCSVESYQSGANVLTFGAGSRLTVL.

This clonotype showed up just a few times. The rearrangement uses TRBV4-1 and TRBJ2-5; D gene uncertain. There are 16 residues in the CDR3. Trimming cost V 0 bases and J 4 bases, with 15 bases left between them. Germline CDR1 and CDR2: MGHRA and YSYEKL. The CDR3 DNA reads TGCGCCAGCAGCCAAGAAGACGTAGCAGCCTTAGAGACCCAGTACTTC. It specifies CASSQEDVAALETQYF.

The V and J genes are TRBV6-5 and TRBJ2-3; TRBD2 agrees at 11 bases. V lost 6 bases and J lost 6; bases outside the gene matches: 5. Germline CDR1 MNHEY, CDR2 SVGAGI. There are 14 residues in the CDR3. The CDR3 here is CASSFRTSGDTQYF. CDR3 bases: TGTGCCAGCAGCTTTCGGACTAGCGGGGATACGCAGTATTTT.

The chain links TRBV11-2 to TRBJ2-3, with no clear D. The CDR3 has 12 amino acids. V lost 1 base and J lost 8, with 7 bases in between. CDR1 is SGHAT, CDR2 FQNNGV, per germline. The CDR3 region is CASSLVVGTQYF. The CDR3, as DNA: TGTGCCAGCAGCTTAGTAGTGGGTACGCAGTATTTT.

This chain links TRBV20-1 with TRBJ2-2, with TRBD1 as a possible D gene (6 bases). V lost 2 bases, J lost 2 bases, and 12 bases lay in between. The CDR3 sequence is 15 residues long. The germline V gene has CDR1 DFQATT and CDR2 SNEGSKA (reference sequence). The CDR3 is CSARRQDRNTGELFF. In DNA, the CDR3 is TGCAGTGCTAGACGACAGGACCGAAACACCGGGGAGCTGTTTTTT.

In this sample, this clonotype turned up a few times. The rearrangement uses TRBV7-6 and TRBJ2-7; 9 nucleotides line up with TRBD1. CDR1 and CDR2 from the germline V gene are SGHVS and FNYEAQ. V lost 6 bases to trimming and J lost 6 bases; unmatched junction nucleotides: 9. This CDR3 comprises 14 residues. CDR3: CASSSPGQGTEQYF. CDR3 nucleotide sequence: TGTGCCAGCAGTTCTCCGGGACAGGGAACCGAGCAGTACTTC.

The sample holds a few counts of this clonotype. V is TRBV2 and J is TRBJ2-1, with 9 bases aligning to TRBD2. Trimming at V came to 8 bases and at J to 6 bases, leaving 11 bases not matched to a gene. Looked up from germline, CDR1 is SNHLY and CDR2 is FYNNEI. CDR3 length equals 15 residues. The CDR3 loop is CASGLSSGVTNEQFF. For the CDR3, the DNA is TGTGCCAGCGGACTATCTAGCGGGGTAACCAATGAGCAGTTCTTC.